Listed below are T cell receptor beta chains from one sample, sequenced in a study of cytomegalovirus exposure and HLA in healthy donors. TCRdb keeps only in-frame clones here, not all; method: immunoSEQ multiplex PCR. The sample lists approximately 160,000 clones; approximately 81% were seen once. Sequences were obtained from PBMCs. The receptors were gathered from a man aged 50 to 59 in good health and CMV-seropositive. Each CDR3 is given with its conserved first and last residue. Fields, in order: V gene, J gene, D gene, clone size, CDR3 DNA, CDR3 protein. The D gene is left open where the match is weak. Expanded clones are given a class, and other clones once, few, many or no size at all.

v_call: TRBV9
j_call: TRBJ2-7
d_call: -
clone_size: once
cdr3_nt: TGTGCCAGCAGCGTAGGAGTGACAGAGACTCCGACCTACGAGCAGTACTTC
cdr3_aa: CASSVGVTETPTYEQYF

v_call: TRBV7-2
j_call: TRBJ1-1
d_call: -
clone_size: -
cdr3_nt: TGTGCCAGCAGCGGTGGGGGGGGCGCGAACACTGAAGCTTTCTTT
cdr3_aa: CASSGGGGANTEAFF

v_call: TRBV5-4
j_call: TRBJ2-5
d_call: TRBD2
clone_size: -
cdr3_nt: TGTGCCAGCAGCTTGGGACTAGCGGGTCAAGAGACCCAGTACTTC
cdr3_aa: CASSLGLAGQETQYF

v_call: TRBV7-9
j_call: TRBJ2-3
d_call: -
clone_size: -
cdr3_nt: TGTGCCAGCAGCCAGAGCGGAGATACGCAGTATTTT
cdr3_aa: CASSQSGDTQYF

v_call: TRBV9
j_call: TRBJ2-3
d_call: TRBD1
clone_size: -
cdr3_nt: TGTGCCAGCAGCGCGACAGGGGCCACAGATACGCAGTATTTT
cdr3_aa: CASSATGATDTQYF

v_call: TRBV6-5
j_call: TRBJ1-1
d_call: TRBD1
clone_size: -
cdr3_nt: TGTGCCAGCAGTTACTCGAGACAGGGGGACACTGAAGCTTTCTTT
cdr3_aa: CASSYSRQGDTEAFF

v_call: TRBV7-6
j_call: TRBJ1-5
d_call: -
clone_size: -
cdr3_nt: TGTGCCAGCAGCTTAGCGCCGGGGAGCAATCAGCCCCAGCATTTT
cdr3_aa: CASSLAPGSNQPQHF

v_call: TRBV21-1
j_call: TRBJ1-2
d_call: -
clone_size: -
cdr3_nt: TGTGCCAGCAGCGCGTGGGGGGACTATGGCTACACCTTC
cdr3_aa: CASSAWGDYGYTF

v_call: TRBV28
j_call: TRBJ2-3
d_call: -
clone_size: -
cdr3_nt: TGTGCCAGCAGTTCTGACCGACCAGGACCCGGACGGGACACAGATACGCAGTATTTT
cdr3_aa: CASSSDRPGPGRDTDTQYF

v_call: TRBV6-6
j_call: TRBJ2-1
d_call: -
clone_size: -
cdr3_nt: TGTGCCAGCAGTTACAACCCCGGAGGCTACAATGAGCAGTTCTTC
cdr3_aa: CASSYNPGGYNEQFF

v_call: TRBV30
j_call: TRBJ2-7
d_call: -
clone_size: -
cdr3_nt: TGTGCCTGGAGCGGGGAGTTTTCCTACGAGCAGTACTTC
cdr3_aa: CAWSGEFSYEQYF

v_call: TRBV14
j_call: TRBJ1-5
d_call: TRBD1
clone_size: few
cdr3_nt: TGTGCCAGCAGCCAGAGGGGGCGCGGCAATCAGCCCCAGCATTTT
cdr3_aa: CASSQRGRGNQPQHF

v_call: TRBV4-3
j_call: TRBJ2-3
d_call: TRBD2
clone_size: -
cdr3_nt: TGCGCCAGCAGCCAGGGGGGGACTAGCGGGCGCACAGATACGCAGTATTTT
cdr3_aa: CASSQGGTSGRTDTQYF

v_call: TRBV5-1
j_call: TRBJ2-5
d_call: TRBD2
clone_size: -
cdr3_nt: TGCGCCAGCAGCTTGGCTAGCGGGAGGGGAGAGACCCAGTACTTC
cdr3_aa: CASSLASGRGETQYF

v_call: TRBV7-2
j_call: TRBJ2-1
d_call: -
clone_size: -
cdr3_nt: TGTGCCAGCAGCCCGCCAGCAGGCTACAATGAGCAGTTCTTC
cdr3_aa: CASSPPAGYNEQFF

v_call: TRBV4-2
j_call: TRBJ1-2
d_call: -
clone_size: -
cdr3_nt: TGTGCCAGCAGCCAATCAACACGGGAATACTACACCTTC
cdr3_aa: CASSQSTREYYTF

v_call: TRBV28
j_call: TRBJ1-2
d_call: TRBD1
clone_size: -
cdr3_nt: TGTGCCAGCAGTGTCCCGGGACAGAACTATGGCTACACCTTC
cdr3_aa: CASSVPGQNYGYTF

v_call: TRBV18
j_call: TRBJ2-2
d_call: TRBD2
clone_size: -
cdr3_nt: TGTGCCAGCTCACCCAAGCGGGAGGGCCTGTACACCGGGGAGCTGTTTTTT
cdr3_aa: CASSPKREGLYTGELFF

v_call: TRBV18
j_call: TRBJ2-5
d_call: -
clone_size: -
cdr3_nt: TGTGCCAGCTCACCAGTGGAGGGGGAGACCCAGTACTTC
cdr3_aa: CASSPVEGETQYF

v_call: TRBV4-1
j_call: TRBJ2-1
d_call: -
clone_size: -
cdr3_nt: TGCGCCAGCAGCCAAGAAACTACTTACAATGAGCAGTTCTTC
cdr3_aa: CASSQETTYNEQFF